The T cell receptor (beta chain) under discussion was sequenced for a study of T cells in Graves' hyperthyroidism and ophthalmopathy. Amplification targeted TCR beta CDR3 regions from RNA transcripts. HTBI primers were employed in a first-round RT-PCR of the TCR CDR3. Each CDR3 protein is one row after TCRdb ran MiXCR on the multiplex PCR reads. This repertoire shows 400,000 to 600,000 distinct CDR3 sequences, about 16% found once; its top ten account for about 31%. Study-wide points: In blood, most of the thyroid clonotypes expanded above 0.001 were also present.

The CDR3 is made up of 19 amino acids. J lost 6 bases, V lost 1 base, and 18 bases had no gene match. Germline CDR1 reads DFQATT; CDR2 reads SNEGSKA (reference sequence). This clonotype came up many times. Its matching antigen is unknown. Diagnoses were made from clinical symptoms, serum measures (thyroxine and TRAb), thyroid ultrasound and orbital computed tomography. Cells are PBMCs isolated from around 9.4 ml of fresh blood. The TCR sequence derives from a woman aged 25 to 39 with Graves' ophthalmopathy. The sequenced sample was blood. The chain uses TRBV20-1 and TRBJ2-5; 12 bases align to TRBD1. CDR3 nucleotides: TGCAGTGCTAGAGGGGACAGGGGGCATTTGGCGGGGCCTCAACAGACCCAGTACTTC. This translates into CSARGDRGHLAGPQQTQYF.